This TCR beta chain was identified in a study of blood T cell repertoires in COVID-19. For the study at large: From the United States, Italy and Spain came samples of acute and convalescent COVID-19. In each case, the material was cDNA or gDNA derived from T cells, B-cell-depleted T cells, or PBMCs.

Germline V gene sequence: CDR1 ENHRY, CDR2 SYGVKD. The CDR3 has 18 amino acids. V lost 11 bases and J lost 0; bases outside the gene matches: 17. During active infection, Seattle patients enrolled and were then monitored through disease. In the original analysis: Quantification of nucleated cells was approximated via reference gene primer amplification. This table comes from immunoSEQ multiplex PCR, and its TCRdb copy is limited to in-frame clones, with some not included. From that table come the V and J calls and clone size; the DNA was used to work out D and trimming. The sample yields a few hundred thousand clones, more than 75% seen once.

This rearrangement joins TRBV10-3 to TRBJ2-1; TRBD2 matches 9 bases. The sequencing sample was made of peripheral blood. This sequence originates from a woman aged 25 to 39 with COVID-19, enrolled during active disease. The CDR3 loop is CAGYRLAEGGRSYNEQFF. CDR3 coding DNA: TGTGCCGGCTATCGACTAGCGGAGGGGGGCCGCTCCTACAATGAGCAGTTCTTC.